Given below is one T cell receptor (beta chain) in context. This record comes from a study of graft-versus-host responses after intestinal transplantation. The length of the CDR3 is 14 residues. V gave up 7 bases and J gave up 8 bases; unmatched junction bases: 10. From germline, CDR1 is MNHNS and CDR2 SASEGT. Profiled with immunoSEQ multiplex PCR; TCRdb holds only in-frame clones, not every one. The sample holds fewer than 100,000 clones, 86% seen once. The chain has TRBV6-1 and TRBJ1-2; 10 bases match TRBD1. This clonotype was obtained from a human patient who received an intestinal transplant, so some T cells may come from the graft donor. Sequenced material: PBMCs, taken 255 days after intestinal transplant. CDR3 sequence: CASKTGTGADGYTF. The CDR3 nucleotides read TGTGCCAGCAAAACCGGGACAGGGGCCGACGGCTACACCTTC.